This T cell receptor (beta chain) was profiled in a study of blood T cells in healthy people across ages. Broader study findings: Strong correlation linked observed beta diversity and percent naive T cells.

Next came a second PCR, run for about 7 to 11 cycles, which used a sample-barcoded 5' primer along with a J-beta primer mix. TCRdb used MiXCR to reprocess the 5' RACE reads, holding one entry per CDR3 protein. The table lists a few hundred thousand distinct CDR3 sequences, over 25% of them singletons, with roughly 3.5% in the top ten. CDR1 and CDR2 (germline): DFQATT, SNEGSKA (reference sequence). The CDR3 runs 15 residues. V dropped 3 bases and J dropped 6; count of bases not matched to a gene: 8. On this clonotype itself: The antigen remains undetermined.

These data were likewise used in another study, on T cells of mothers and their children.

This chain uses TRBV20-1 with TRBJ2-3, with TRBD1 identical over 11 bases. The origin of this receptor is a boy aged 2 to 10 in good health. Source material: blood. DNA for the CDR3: TGCAGTGCTAGTGGACAGGGGGCTCTGATCGATACGCAGTATTTT. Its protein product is CSASGQGALIDTQYF.